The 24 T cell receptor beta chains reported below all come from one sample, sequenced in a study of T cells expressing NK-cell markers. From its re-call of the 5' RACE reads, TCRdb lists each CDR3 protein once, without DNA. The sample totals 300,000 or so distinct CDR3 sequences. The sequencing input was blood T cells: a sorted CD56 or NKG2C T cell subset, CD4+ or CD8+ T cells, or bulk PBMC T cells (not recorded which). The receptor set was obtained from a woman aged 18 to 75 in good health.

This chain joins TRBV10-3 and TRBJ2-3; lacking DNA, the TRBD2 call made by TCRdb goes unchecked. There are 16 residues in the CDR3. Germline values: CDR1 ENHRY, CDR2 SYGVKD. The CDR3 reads CAISRLAGGLSDTQYF.

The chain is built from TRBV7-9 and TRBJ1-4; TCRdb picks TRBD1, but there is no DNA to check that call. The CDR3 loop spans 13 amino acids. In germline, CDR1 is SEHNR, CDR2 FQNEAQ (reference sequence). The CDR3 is CASSPRVMEKLFF.

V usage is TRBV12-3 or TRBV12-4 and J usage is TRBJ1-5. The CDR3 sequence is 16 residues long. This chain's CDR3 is CASLGGGTFGNQPQHF.

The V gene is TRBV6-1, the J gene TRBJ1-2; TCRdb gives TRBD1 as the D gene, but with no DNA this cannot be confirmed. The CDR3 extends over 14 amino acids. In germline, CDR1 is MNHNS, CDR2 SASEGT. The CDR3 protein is CASSPDWGLYGYTF.

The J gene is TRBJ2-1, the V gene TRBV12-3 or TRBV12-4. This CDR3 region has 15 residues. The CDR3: CASSARRQWGNEQFF.

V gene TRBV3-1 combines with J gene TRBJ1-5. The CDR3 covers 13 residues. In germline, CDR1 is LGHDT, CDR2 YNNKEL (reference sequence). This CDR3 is CASSQMVNQPQHF.

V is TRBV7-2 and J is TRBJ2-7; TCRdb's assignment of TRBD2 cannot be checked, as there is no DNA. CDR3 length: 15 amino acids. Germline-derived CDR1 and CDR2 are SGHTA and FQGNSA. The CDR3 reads CASSLGGGTSATQYF.

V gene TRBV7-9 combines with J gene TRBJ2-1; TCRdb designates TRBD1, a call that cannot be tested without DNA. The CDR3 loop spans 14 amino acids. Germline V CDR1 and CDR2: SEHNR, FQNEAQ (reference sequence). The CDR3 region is CASSSRTGKDEQFF. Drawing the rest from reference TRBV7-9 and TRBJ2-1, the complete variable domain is DTGVSQNPRHKITKRGQNVTFRCDPISEHNRLYWYRQTLGQGPEFLTYFQNEAQLEKSRLLSDRFSAERPKGSFSTLEIQRTEQGDSAMYLCASSSRTGKDEQFFGPGTRLTVL.

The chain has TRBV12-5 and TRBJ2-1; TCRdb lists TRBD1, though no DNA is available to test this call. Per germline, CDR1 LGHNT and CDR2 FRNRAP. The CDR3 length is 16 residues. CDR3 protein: CASGLVMGREPYEQFF. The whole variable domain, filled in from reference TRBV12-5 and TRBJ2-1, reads DARVTQTPRHKVTEMGQEVTMRCQPILGHNTVFWYRQTMMQGLELLAYFRNRAPLDDSGMPKDRFSAEMPDATLATLKIQPSEPRDSAVYFCASGLVMGREPYEQFFGPGTRLTVL.

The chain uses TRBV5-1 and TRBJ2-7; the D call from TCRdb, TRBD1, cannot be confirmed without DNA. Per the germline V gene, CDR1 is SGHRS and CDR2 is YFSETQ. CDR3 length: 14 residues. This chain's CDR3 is CASSYQDTTYEQYF.

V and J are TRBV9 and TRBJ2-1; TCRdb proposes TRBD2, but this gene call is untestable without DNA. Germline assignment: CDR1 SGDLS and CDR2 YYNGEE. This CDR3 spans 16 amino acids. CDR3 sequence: CASSRVAGGIYNEQFF. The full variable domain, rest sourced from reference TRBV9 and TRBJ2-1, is DSGVTQTPKHLITATGQRVTLRCSPRSGDLSVYWYQQSLDQGLQFLIQYYNGEERAKGNILERFSAQQFPDLHSELNLSSLELGDSALYFCASSRVAGGIYNEQFFGPGTRLTVL.

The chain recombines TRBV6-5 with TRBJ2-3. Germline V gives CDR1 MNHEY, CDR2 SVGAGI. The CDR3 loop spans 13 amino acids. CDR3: CASSYTYPDTQYF.

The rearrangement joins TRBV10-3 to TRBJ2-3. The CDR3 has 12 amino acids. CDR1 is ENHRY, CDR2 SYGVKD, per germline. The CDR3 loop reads CAISDFPDTQYF.

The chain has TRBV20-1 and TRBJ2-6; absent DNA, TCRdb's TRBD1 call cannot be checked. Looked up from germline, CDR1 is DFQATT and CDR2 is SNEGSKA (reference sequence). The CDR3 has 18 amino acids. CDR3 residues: CSARAPDSWASGANVLTF.

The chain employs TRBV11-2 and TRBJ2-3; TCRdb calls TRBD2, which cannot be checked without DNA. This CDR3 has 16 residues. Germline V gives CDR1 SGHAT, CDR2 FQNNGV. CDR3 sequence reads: CASSSLAGESTDTQYF.

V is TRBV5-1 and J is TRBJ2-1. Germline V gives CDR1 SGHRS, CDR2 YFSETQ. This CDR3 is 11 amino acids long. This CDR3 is CASRDKAVEFF. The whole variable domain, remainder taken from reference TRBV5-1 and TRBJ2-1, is KAGVTQTPRYLIKTRGQQVTLSCSPISGHRSVSWYQQTPGQGLQFLFEYFSETQRNKGNFPGRFSGRQFSNSRSEMNVSTLELGDSALYLCASRDKAVEFFGPGTRLTVL.

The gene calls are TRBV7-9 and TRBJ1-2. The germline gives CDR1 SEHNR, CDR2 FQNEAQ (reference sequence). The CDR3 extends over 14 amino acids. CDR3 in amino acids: CASSSSPGTHGYTF.

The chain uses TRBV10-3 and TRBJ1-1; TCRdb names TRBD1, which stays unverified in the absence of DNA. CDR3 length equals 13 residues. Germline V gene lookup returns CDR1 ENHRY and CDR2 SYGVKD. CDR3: CAIRGDRDTEAFF.

The CDR3 is CAGSYHNEQFF. The V and J genes are TRBV7-2 and TRBJ2-1. Germline-derived CDR1 and CDR2 are SGHTA and FQGNSA. The CDR3 is 11 amino acids. Based on the CDR3 plus reference TRBV7-2 and TRBJ2-1, the full variable domain is GAGVSQSPSNKVTEKGKDVELRCDPISGHTALYWYRQSLGQGLEFLIYFQGNSAPDKSGLPSDRFSAERTGGSVSTLTIQRTQQEDSAVYLCAGSYHNEQFFGPGTRLTVL.

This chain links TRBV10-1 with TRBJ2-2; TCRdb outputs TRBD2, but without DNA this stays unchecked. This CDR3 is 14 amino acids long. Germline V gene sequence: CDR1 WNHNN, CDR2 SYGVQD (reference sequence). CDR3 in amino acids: CASTPVWDTGELFF.

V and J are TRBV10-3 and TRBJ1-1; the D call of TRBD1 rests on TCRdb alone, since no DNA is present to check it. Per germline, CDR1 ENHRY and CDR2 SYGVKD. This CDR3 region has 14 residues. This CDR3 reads CAISESDRETEAFF.

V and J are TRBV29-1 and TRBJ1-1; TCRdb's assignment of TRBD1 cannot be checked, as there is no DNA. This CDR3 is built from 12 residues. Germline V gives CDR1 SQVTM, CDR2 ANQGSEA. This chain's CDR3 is CSVEEGDTEAFF.

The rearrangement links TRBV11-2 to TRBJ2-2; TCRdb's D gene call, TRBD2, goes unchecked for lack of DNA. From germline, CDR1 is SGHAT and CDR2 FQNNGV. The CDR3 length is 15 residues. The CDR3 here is CASSPVRVLTGELFF. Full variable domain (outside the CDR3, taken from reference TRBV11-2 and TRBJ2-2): EAGVAQSPRYKIIEKRQSVAFWCNPISGHATLYWYQQILGQGPKLLIQFQNNGVVDDSQLPKDRFSAERLKGVDSTLKIQPAKLEDSAVYLCASSPVRVLTGELFFGEGSRLTVL.

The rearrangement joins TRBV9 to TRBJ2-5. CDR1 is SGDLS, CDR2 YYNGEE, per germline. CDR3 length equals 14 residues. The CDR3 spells CASSPSLYQETQYF.